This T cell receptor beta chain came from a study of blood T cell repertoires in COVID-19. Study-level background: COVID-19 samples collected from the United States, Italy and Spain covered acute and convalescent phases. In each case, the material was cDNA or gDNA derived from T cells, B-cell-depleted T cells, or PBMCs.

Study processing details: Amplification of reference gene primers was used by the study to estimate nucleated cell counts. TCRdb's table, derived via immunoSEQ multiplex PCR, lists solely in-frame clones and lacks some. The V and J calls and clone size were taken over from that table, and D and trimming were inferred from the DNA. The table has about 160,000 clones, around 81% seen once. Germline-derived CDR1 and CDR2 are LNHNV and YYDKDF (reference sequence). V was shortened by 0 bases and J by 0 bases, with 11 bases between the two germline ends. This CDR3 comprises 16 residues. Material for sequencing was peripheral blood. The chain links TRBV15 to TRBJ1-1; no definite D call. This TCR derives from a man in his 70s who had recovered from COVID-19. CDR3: CATSRDRALMNTEAFF. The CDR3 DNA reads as TGTGCCACCAGCAGAGACAGAGCGCTTATGAACACTGAAGCTTTCTTT.